The 28 T cell receptor beta chains below were found in one sample sequenced in a study of cytomegalovirus exposure and HLA in healthy donors. Researchers ran the PCR with 60 Vbeta and 13 Jbeta primers. Sequencing was performed with immunoSEQ multiplex PCR; in TCRdb, only in-frame clones are kept and a portion is missing. The sample has over 150,000 clones, about 83% seen once. The source material was PBMCs. These receptors originate from a woman aged 35 to 49 in good health and CMV-seronegative.

V is TRBV28 and J is TRBJ1-1; D is perhaps TRBD1 (5 bases). Germline CDR1 is MDHEN and CDR2 is SYDVKM. V was pared by 6 bases and J by 1 base, with 18 bases between. This CDR3 contains 16 residues. The CDR3 region has the DNA TGTGCCAGCAGATCGGGGGGATGGGGAAAGAACACTGAAGCTTTCTTT. It specifies CASRSGGWGKNTEAFF.

This chain uses TRBV2 with TRBJ2-2, with a possible D match to TRBD2 (6 bases). Trimming removed 7 bases from V and 7 bases from J, with 22 bases in between. The CDR3 sequence is 16 residues long. CDR1 and CDR2 from the germline V gene are SNHLY and FYNNEI. The CDR3 coding sequence is TGTGCCAGCAACTATCCGGGGCGCGGGGAGGACGGGGAGCTGTTTTTT. It codes for CASNYPGRGEDGELFF.

V and J are TRBV11-2 and TRBJ2-7; TRBD1 agrees at 10 bases. V shed 6 bases and J 3 bases; nucleotides not matched to a gene: 2. Germline V gene lookup returns CDR1 SGHAT and CDR2 FQNNGV. This CDR3 has 13 amino acids. CDR3 loop: CASRWDRGYEQYF. The CDR3 bases are TGTGCCAGCAGATGGGACAGGGGCTACGAGCAGTACTTC.

The sample holds a few counts of this clone. This chain connects TRBV30 to TRBJ1-2; 8 bases are a match to TRBD1. This CDR3 has 16 residues. Unmatched junction bases numbered 12, after V lost 3 bases and J lost 3 bases. Per germline, CDR1 GTSNPN and CDR2 SVGIG (reference sequence). CDR3 bases: TGTGCCTGGAGGAAGGGACAGGCCCAAGGGGACTATGGCTACACCTTC. It encodes CAWRKGQAQGDYGYTF. Together with reference TRBV30 and TRBJ1-2, the CDR3 gives the full variable domain: SQTIHQWPATLVQPVGSPLSLECTVEGTSNPNLYWYRQAAGRGLQLLFYSVGIGQISSEVPQNLSASRPQDRQFILSSKKLLLSDSGFYLCAWRKGQAQGDYGYTFGSGTRLTVV.

The sample holds one count of this clone. The gene calls are TRBV10-3 and TRBJ2-3, with 10 bases fitting TRBD1. V dropped 6 bases and J dropped 6; count of bases not matched to a gene: 6. CDR1 and CDR2 from the germline V gene are ENHRY and SYGVKD. The CDR3 is made up of 14 amino acids. The CDR3 region has the DNA TGTGCCATCAGGGGTGGGGACAGGGGTGATACGCAGTATTTT. It is translated as CAIRGGDRGDTQYF.

V usage is TRBV7-6 and J usage is TRBJ2-7, with D tentatively TRBD2 (5 bases). The CDR3 is 18 amino acids. V lost 5 bases and J 0 bases, leaving 23 bases between the germline ends. The germline V gene has CDR1 SGHVS and CDR2 FNYEAQ. CDR3 sequence reads: CASSQEGAGRSRSYEQYF. The CDR3 region has the DNA TGTGCCAGCAGCCAAGAGGGAGCCGGACGCAGCCGCTCCTACGAGCAGTACTTC.

This clone came up once. The CDR3 nucleotides are TGCGCCAGCAGCTCGGGGGGGATATCGAACACTGAAGCTTTCTTT. Translated, it gives CASSSGGISNTEAFF. The chain has TRBV5-1 and TRBJ1-1; maybe TRBD1 (5 bases). CDR1 and CDR2 from the germline V gene are SGHRS and YFSETQ. The CDR3 runs to 15 residues. V was trimmed by 3 bases and J by 1 base, leaving 13 bases between them. The full variable domain, with the rest looked up from reference TRBV5-1 and TRBJ1-1, is KAGVTQTPRYLIKTRGQQVTLSCSPISGHRSVSWYQQTPGQGLQFLFEYFSETQRNKGNFPGRFSGRQFSNSRSEMNVSTLELGDSALYLCASSSGGISNTEAFFGQGTRLTVV.

This sequence joins TRBV19 and TRBJ2-4, with TRBD1 matching over 7 bases. With 3 bases clipped from V and 6 bases from J, the junction kept 5 bases outside the gene matches. The germline V gene has CDR1 LNHDA and CDR2 SQIVND (reference sequence). There are 14 residues in the CDR3. The chain's CDR3 is CASSITGAGNIQYF. DNA of the CDR3: TGTGCCAGTAGTATTACAGGGGCTGGAAACATTCAGTACTTC.

The J gene is TRBJ1-2, the V gene TRBV14, with D possibly TRBD1 on 6 matching bases. The CDR3 runs 15 residues. Germline V gene sequence: CDR1 SGHDN, CDR2 FVKESK. V was shortened by 6 bases and J by 6 bases, with 20 bases between the two germline ends. Here the CDR3 reads CASSRNRELVDGYTF. For the CDR3, the DNA is TGTGCCAGCAGTCGTAACAGGGAGTTAGTGGATGGCTACACCTTC.

This clone came up once. The chain is built from TRBV10-3 and TRBJ1-5; 8 positions match TRBD1. Unmatched junction bases numbered 3, after V lost 8 bases and J lost 6 bases. CDR3 length: 12 amino acids. Germline-derived CDR1 and CDR2 are ENHRY and SYGVKD. This chain's CDR3 is CAIGQGAQPQHF. CDR3 DNA: TGTGCCATCGGGCAGGGGGCTCAGCCCCAGCATTTT.

In its sample, this clone was seen once. The genes are TRBV5-4 and TRBJ2-7; TRBD2 might be the D (6 bases). Germline V CDR1 and CDR2: SGHNT, YYREEE (reference sequence). Trimming took off 0 bases at V and 6 bases at J, with 16 bases between the two ends. CDR3 length equals 15 residues. This CDR3 reads CASSLEARVGGEQYF. CDR3 nucleotides: TGTGCCAGCAGCTTGGAGGCCCGAGTGGGGGGCGAGCAGTACTTC.

V gene TRBV5-1 combines with J gene TRBJ2-5; 9 nucleotides line up with TRBD1. This CDR3 has 14 residues. Germline assignment: CDR1 SGHRS and CDR2 YFSETQ. The J segment lost 5 bases and the V segment lost 7 bases, leaving 9 bases of the junction unmatched. CDR3 sequence: CASCRDRVEETQYF. CDR3 nucleotides: TGCGCCAGCTGCCGGGACAGGGTGGAGGAGACCCAGTACTTC.

J is TRBJ2-3 and V is TRBV5-1, with TRBD1 as a possible D gene (5 bases). V dropped 4 bases and J dropped 0 bases, with 18 bases sitting between them. This CDR3 is 17 amino acids long. Germline CDR1 SGHRS, CDR2 YFSETQ. CDR3 loop: CASSPGKFPYSTDTQYF. CDR3 coding DNA: TGCGCCAGCAGCCCAGGGAAGTTCCCTTATAGCACAGATACGCAGTATTTT.

The chain uses TRBV30 and TRBJ1-3; no firm D call. CDR1 is GTSNPN, CDR2 SVGIG, per germline (reference sequence). CDR3 length equals 14 residues. V lost 6 bases to trimming and J lost 2 bases, with 14 bases between them. The CDR3 loop is CACQAGNTGNTIYF. The CDR3 DNA sequence: TGTGCCTGTCAGGCCGGAAACACTGGAAACACCATATATTTT.

V usage is TRBV9 and J usage is TRBJ2-5; the match to TRBD1 covers 8 bases. From germline, CDR1 is SGDLS and CDR2 YYNGEE. This CDR3 comprises 14 residues. Losses at the gene ends were 3 bases for V and 11 bases for J; bases not matched to a gene: 12. The chain's CDR3 is CASSADRALSSQYF. The CDR3 DNA reads TGTGCCAGCAGCGCGGACAGGGCATTAAGCTCGCAGTACTTC.

CDR3 sequence reads: CASSETPRGGTDTQYF. In DNA, the CDR3 is TGTGCCAGCAGTGAAACCCCTCGGGGAGGCACAGATACGCAGTATTTT. V usage is TRBV2 and J usage is TRBJ2-3, with a possible D match to TRBD2 (5 bases). This CDR3 has 16 residues. Germline V gene data show CDR1 as SNHLY and CDR2 as FYNNEI. V shed 2 bases and J shed 1 base, with 13 bases lying between them.

Only one count was recorded for this clone. V gene TRBV13 combines with J gene TRBJ1-2; D is unresolved. CDR1 and CDR2 from the germline V gene are PRHDT and FYEKMQ (reference sequence). V dropped 2 bases and J dropped 6 bases, with 13 bases sitting between them. This CDR3 comprises 14 residues. CDR3 nucleotide sequence: TGTGCCAGCAGCTTACTAGGAGAACTACATGGCTACACCTTC. It encodes CASSLLGELHGYTF.

V gene TRBV28 combines with J gene TRBJ2-2; TRBD2 agrees at 10 bases. V lost 5 bases and J lost 7; bases outside the gene matches: 7. Germline V lookup: CDR1 MDHEN, CDR2 SYDVKM. The CDR3 contains 15 residues. The CDR3 region has the DNA TGTGCCAGCAGTCCCGGGACTAGCGAGGTCGGGGAGCTGTTTTTT. It specifies CASSPGTSEVGELFF.

The chain employs TRBV5-4 and TRBJ1-2; D call uncertain. Trimming cost V 0 bases and J 8 bases, with 11 bases left between them. The CDR3 spans 13 residues. The germline V gene encodes CDR1 SGHNT and CDR2 YYREEE (reference sequence). The DNA of the CDR3 is TGTGCCAGCAGCTTGGGCCTCGACGGGGGCTACACCTTC. It encodes CASSLGLDGGYTF.

The rearrangement links TRBV5-6 to TRBJ1-3; D gene unclear. The germline V and J ends were trimmed by 2 bases and 1 base, with 4 bases remaining between them. CDR3 length equals 13 residues. Germline CDR1 reads SGHDT; CDR2 reads YYEEEE. The DNA of the CDR3 is TGTGCCAGCAGCTTACAGTCTGGAAACACCATATATTTT. Translated, it gives CASSLQSGNTIYF.

In this sample, this clone turned up a few times. The chain employs TRBV4-1 and TRBJ1-1, with D perhaps TRBD1 (5 bases). Trimming removed 4 bases from V and 2 bases from J, with 11 bases in between. Germline V gene lookup returns CDR1 MGHRA and CDR2 YSYEKL. This CDR3 contains 14 residues. The chain's CDR3 is CASSPRQPNTEAFF. The DNA for the CDR3 is TGCGCCAGCAGCCCTCGACAGCCAAACACTGAAGCTTTCTTT.

The genes are TRBV5-4 and TRBJ1-1, with D maybe TRBD1 (6 bases). CDR3 length: 16 residues. V dropped 0 bases and J dropped 2 bases, with 14 bases sitting between them. Germline loops: CDR1 SGHNT, CDR2 YYREEE (reference sequence). CDR3 sequence: CASSLAGAGANTEAFF. DNA of the CDR3: TGTGCCAGCAGCTTGGCGGGGGCGGGGGCCAACACTGAAGCTTTCTTT.

The chain has TRBV28 and TRBJ1-2; D gene unclear. V was shortened by 6 bases and J by 2 bases, with 10 bases between the two germline ends. Germline lookup yields CDR1 MDHEN and CDR2 SYDVKM. The CDR3 extends over 13 amino acids. For the CDR3, the DNA is TGTGCCAGCAGGTTAGGAGGGAACTATGGCTACACCTTC. Translation gives CASRLGGNYGYTF.

CDR3 bases: TGTGCCAGCAGCCGGGACAGCGTAGGTTACACCTTC. This codes for CASSRDSVGYTF. The rearrangement uses TRBV25-1 and TRBJ1-2; 7 positions agree with TRBD1. Germline values: CDR1 MGHDK, CDR2 SYGVNS. J gave up 11 bases and V 6 bases, and 9 bases lay outside the gene matches. The CDR3 sequence is 12 residues long.

This clone is a singleton in its sample. The chain links TRBV7-8 to TRBJ2-7; D not certain. Per germline, CDR1 SGHVS and CDR2 FQNEAQ. This CDR3 comprises 14 residues. Trimming left V 5 bases short and J 0 bases short, with 11 bases between. In nucleotides, the CDR3 is TGTGCCAGCAGCCAGCTTTCGGGCTCCTACGAGCAGTACTTC. Encoded protein: CASSQLSGSYEQYF.

The chain has TRBV7-9 and TRBJ2-1; 9 nucleotides agree with TRBD1. Trimming took 5 bases from V and 7 from J; bases not matched to a gene: 6. CDR3 length: 14 amino acids. Germline lookup yields CDR1 SEHNR and CDR2 FQNEAQ (reference sequence). The CDR3 reads CASSMGQGGNEQFF. The CDR3 DNA reads as TGTGCCAGCAGCATGGGACAGGGTGGGAATGAGCAGTTCTTC.

The chain combines TRBV5-1 with TRBJ2-1; tentatively, D is TRBD2 (6 bases). V was clipped by 7 bases and J by 6 bases, with 14 bases between them. Germline V lookup: CDR1 SGHRS, CDR2 YFSETQ. This CDR3 has 13 residues. The CDR3 is CASSLAGTNEQFF. The CDR3 nucleotides read TGCGCCAGCTCTCTTGCGGGGACCAATGAGCAGTTCTTC. Full variable domain (outside the CDR3, taken from reference TRBV5-1 and TRBJ2-1): KAGVTQTPRYLIKTRGQQVTLSCSPISGHRSVSWYQQTPGQGLQFLFEYFSETQRNKGNFPGRFSGRQFSNSRSEMNVSTLELGDSALYLCASSLAGTNEQFFGPGTRLTVL.

The rearrangement uses TRBV5-4 and TRBJ2-1; no firm D call. The CDR3 totals 11 residues. Trimming took off 1 base at V and 8 bases at J, with 4 bases between the two ends. Germline V gives CDR1 SGHNT, CDR2 YYREEE (reference sequence). The CDR3 region has the DNA TGTGCCAGCAGCTTGCTTTATGAGCAGTTCTTC. The encoded protein is CASSLLYEQFF.